A selection of T cell receptor beta chains follows, all from one sample in a study of T cell repertoires in cytomegalovirus infection. MiXCR, run by TCRdb on the reads, gives a single entry per CDR3 protein. This sample has roughly 130,000 distinct CDR3 sequences, with more than 20% found just once. These TCRs are of unknown antigen specificity. The specimen sequenced was PBMCs, sequenced either directly or after in vitro stimulation (not recorded which). The receptors derive from a human donor in good health (CMV status not recorded). Some clones in this sample may be carry-over from other donors' samples. Each CDR3 is given with its conserved first and last residue. The order of the fields is J gene, D gene, clone size, V gene, CDR3 DNA, CDR3 protein. The D gene is left open where the match is weak. For some rows the clone size is stated as once, few or many, or as a class when expanded; others skip it.

TRBJ2-7	NA	NA	TRBV5-1	TGCGCCAGCAGCTCGGCCAGCCCCCCACTTTCGATCGAGCAGTACTTC	CASSSASPPLSIEQYF
TRBJ2-1	TRBD1	NA	TRBV14	TGTGCCAGCAGCCCCCTGACAGGGTCACCCTACAATGAGCAGTTCTTC	CASSPLTGSPYNEQFF
TRBJ2-1	NA	NA	TRBV29-1	TGCAGCGGCGCCCGGCGACTTTCATACAATGAGCAGTTCTTC	CSGARRLSYNEQFF
TRBJ1-2	NA	many	TRBV7-2	TGTGCCAGCAGCTTAGGGTGGCTCTGGAGGGGCTACACCTTC	CASSLGWLWRGYTF
TRBJ2-2	TRBD1	NA	TRBV9	TGTGCCAGCAGCGCGTCAGGGGGCGCTGACACCGGGGAGCTGTTTTTT	CASSASGGADTGELFF
TRBJ2-3	TRBD1	few	TRBV20-1	TGCAGTGCTATCCTCCTGCCGGGACAGGGCTTTGCGACTAGCACAGATACGCAGTATTTT	CSAILLPGQGFATSTDTQYF
TRBJ2-3	NA	NA	TRBV6-6	TGTGCCAGCAGCCACCTGGAGGGAAGGGGCACAGATACGCAGTATTTT	CASSHLEGRGTDTQYF
TRBJ1-6	NA	NA	TRBV27	TGTGCCAGCAGTCCCGCAAGGTCCGAGGGTTCACCCCTCCACTTT	CASSPARSEGSPLHF
TRBJ1-2	NA	few	TRBV7-2	TGTGCCAGCAGCTCTTTTACGGGTGGCTACACCTTC	CASSSFTGGYTF
TRBJ1-6	NA	many	TRBV4-3	TGCGCCAGCAGCCTAGGGGTCAGCTCCTATAATTCACCCCTCCACTTT	CASSLGVSSYNSPLHF
TRBJ2-1	TRBD2	NA	TRBV7-9	TGTGCCAGCAGCTTATTAACCACGGGAGGGCCTCACAATGAGCAGTTCTTC	CASSLLTTGGPHNEQFF
TRBJ1-4	NA	NA	TRBV5-4	TGTGCCAGCAGCGGCGGGCCCGGGGGAGAGCGGCTGTTTTTT	CASSGGPGGERLFF
TRBJ1-1	NA	NA	TRBV27	TGTGCCAGCTCTTCAGCCCAGGGCACTGAAGCTTTCTTT	CASSSAQGTEAFF
TRBJ2-2	NA	NA	TRBV19	TGTGCCAGTAGTATTACCACCGGGGAGCTGTTTTTT	CASSITTGELFF
TRBJ1-1	NA	few	TRBV4-3	TGCGCCAGCAGCCCCCGCTCGCAGGGGAACACTGAAGCTTTCTTT	CASSPRSQGNTEAFF
TRBJ1-4	NA	few	TRBV6-5	TGTGCCAGCAGTTACTCGACGGGGGCCGTGGGTGGAAAACTGTTTTTT	CASSYSTGAVGGKLFF
TRBJ2-3	TRBD2	few	TRBV5-6	TGTGCCAGCAGCGCCGCACTAGCGGGAGAGATCTCTAGCACAGATACGCAGTATTTT	CASSAALAGEISSTDTQYF
TRBJ2-7	NA	NA	TRBV28	TGTGCCAGCAGTTCAATCCCGGACGGAACCTACGAGCAGTACTTC	CASSSIPDGTYEQYF
TRBJ2-7	TRBD1	NA	TRBV12-3/TRBV12-4	TGTGCCAGCAGCCCGGACAGGGCCGCCTACGAGCAGTACTTC	CASSPDRAAYEQYF
TRBJ2-3	NA	NA	TRBV6-8	TGTGCCAGCAGTACAGGGATTCGGACAGATACGCAGTATTTT	CASSTGIRTDTQYF
TRBJ1-5	TRBD1	NA	TRBV4-1	TGCGCCAGCAGCCAAGATCTATACAGGGGGGATCAGCCCCAGCATTTT	CASSQDLYRGDQPQHF
TRBJ1-2	TRBD1	NA	TRBV7-9	TGTGCCAGCAGCCTGACTAAAGACAGGGATAACTATGGCTACACCTTC	CASSLTKDRDNYGYTF
TRBJ1-1	NA	many	TRBV7-9	TGTGCCAGCAGCGCTAGAACAATTTCCATGAACACTGAAGCTTTCTTT	CASSARTISMNTEAFF
TRBJ2-5	NA	NA	TRBV7-2	TGTGCCAGCAGTCAAGACCAGACCCAGTACTTC	CASSQDQTQYF
TRBJ2-1	NA	NA	TRBV28	TGTGCCAGCAGTTCGCTCCGTTGGCGTCTTAGTAACACCTCCTACAATGAGCAGTTCTTC	CASSSLRWRLSNTSYNEQFF
TRBJ1-2	NA	many	TRBV7-2	TGTGCCAGCAGCCCGTTAAGGATGAACTATGGCTACACCTTC	CASSPLRMNYGYTF
TRBJ1-3	NA	many	TRBV7-2	TGTGCCAGCAGCTTAAGAGGGGACGGAAACACCATATATTTT	CASSLRGDGNTIYF
TRBJ2-2	TRBD2	few	TRBV4-1	TGCGCCAGCAGCCAAGCGGGAGGTCCCACCGGGGAGCTGTTTTTT	CASSQAGGPTGELFF
TRBJ1-5	TRBD1	few	TRBV7-8	TGTGCCAGCAGCTTAGGCAGGGGGCCGGATCAGCCCCAGCATTTT	CASSLGRGPDQPQHF
TRBJ2-2	NA	few	TRBV5-1	TGCGCCAGCAGCGACAGCGCGAACACCGGGGAGCTGTTTTTT	CASSDSANTGELFF
TRBJ2-1	TRBD1	many	TRBV7-9	TGTGCCAGCAGTCTTCCTTCGGGACAGGGGACCATTGAGCAGTTCTTC	CASSLPSGQGTIEQFF
TRBJ1-5	NA	few	TRBV15	TGTGCCACCAGCAGAGTGGGACGTGCGTCTCAGCCCCAGCATTTT	CATSRVGRASQPQHF
TRBJ2-5	NA	many	TRBV7-2	TGTGCCAGCAGCTTTCCGAGGCAAGAGACCCAGTACTTC	CASSFPRQETQYF
TRBJ2-2	NA	many	TRBV12-3/TRBV12-4	TGTGCCAGCAGGCGGACTAAGAACACCGGGGAGCTGTTTTTT	CASRRTKNTGELFF
TRBJ2-3	NA	few	TRBV4-1	TGCGCCAGCAGCCAAGATGGGGCGGGTGGGTTAACAGATACGCAGTATTTT	CASSQDGAGGLTDTQYF
TRBJ1-5	NA	NA	TRBV11-2	TGTGCCAGCAGCTTGGAAGGGGCTGACCAGCCCCAGCATTTT	CASSLEGADQPQHF
TRBJ2-1	NA	NA	TRBV19	TGTGCCAGTAGCTGGAGTTCCTCCTACAATGAGCAGTTCTTC	CASSWSSSYNEQFF
TRBJ2-1	NA	NA	TRBV6-6	TGTGCCAGCAGTAAGGGACGTAATGAGCAGTTCTTC	CASSKGRNEQFF
TRBJ1-4	TRBD1	NA	TRBV19	TGTGCCAGTAGTACGCAGGGGGCGAGTGAAAAACTGTTTTTT	CASSTQGASEKLFF
TRBJ2-7	TRBD2	NA	TRBV14	TGTGCCAGCAGCCAAGAAGGGCTAGCGGGCCGAGGGGGTACCTACGAGCAGTACTTC	CASSQEGLAGRGGTYEQYF
TRBJ2-3	NA	few	TRBV14	TGTGCCAGCAGCCAATTCCTCACAGATACGCAGTATTTT	CASSQFLTDTQYF
TRBJ2-1	NA	NA	TRBV4-3	TGCGCCAGCAGCCCCCGAAAAGCCCCCCACTACAATGAGCAGTTCTTC	CASSPRKAPHYNEQFF
TRBJ1-1	NA	few	TRBV11-3	TGTGCCAGCGCGGCGGGGGTGAACACTGAAGCTTTCTTT	CASAAGVNTEAFF
TRBJ1-1	NA	few	TRBV6-2/TRBV6-3	TGTGCCAGCAGTTACGGGGGACCGAACACTGAAGCTTTCTTT	CASSYGGPNTEAFF
TRBJ1-3	NA	few	TRBV12-3/TRBV12-4	TGTGCCAGCAGTCAGTCGGCTGGAAACACCATATATTTT	CASSQSAGNTIYF
TRBJ1-2	NA	many	TRBV29-1	TGCAGCGTTGGGGGGGGGTACGGCTACACCTTC	CSVGGGYGYTF
TRBJ2-4	NA	medium-sized	TRBV14	TGTGCCAGCAGCCAAGGTCCGGGACCCGCTAGAAACATTCAGTACTTC	CASSQGPGPARNIQYF
TRBJ2-4	TRBD2	few	TRBV5-1	TGCGCCAGCAGTCGGGCGGGAGGGCCCCGTCAGTACTTC	CASSRAGGPRQYF
TRBJ1-5	NA	NA	TRBV11-2	TGTGCCAGCAGCTTAGCCGGGATCCCCTCTCAGCCCCAGCATTTT	CASSLAGIPSQPQHF
TRBJ1-5	NA	many	TRBV12-3/TRBV12-4	TGTGCCAGCAGTCCCTTTCAACAAGCCCCCAATCAGCCCCAGCATTTT	CASSPFQQAPNQPQHF
TRBJ1-5	NA	many	TRBV29-1	TGCAGCGTTGAGGGGGCGGGACACCACAATCAGCCCCAGCATTTT	CSVEGAGHHNQPQHF